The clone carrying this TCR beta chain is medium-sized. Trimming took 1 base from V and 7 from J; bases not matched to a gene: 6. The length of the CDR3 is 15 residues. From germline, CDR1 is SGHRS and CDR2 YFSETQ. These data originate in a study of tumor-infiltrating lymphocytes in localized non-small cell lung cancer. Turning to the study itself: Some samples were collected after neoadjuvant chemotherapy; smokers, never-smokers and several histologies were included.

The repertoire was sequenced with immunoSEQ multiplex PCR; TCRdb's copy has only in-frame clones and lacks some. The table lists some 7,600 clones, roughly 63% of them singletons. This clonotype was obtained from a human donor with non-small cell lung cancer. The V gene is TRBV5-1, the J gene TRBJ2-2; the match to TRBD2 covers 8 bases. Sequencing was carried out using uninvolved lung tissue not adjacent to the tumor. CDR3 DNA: TGCGCCAGCAGCTTGAGAAGCGGGGGTGACGGGGAGCTGTTTTTT. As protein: CASSLRSGGDGELFF.